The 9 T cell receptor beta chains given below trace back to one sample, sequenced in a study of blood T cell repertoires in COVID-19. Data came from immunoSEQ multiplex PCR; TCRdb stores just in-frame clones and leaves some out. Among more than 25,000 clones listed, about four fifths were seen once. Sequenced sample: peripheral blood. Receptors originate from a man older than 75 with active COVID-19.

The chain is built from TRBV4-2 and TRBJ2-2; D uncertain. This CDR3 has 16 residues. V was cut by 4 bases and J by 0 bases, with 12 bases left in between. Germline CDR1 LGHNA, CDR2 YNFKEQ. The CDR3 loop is CASSPLGSSNTGELFF. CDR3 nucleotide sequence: TGTGCCAGCAGCCCCCTCGGGTCTTCGAACACCGGGGAGCTGTTTTTT.

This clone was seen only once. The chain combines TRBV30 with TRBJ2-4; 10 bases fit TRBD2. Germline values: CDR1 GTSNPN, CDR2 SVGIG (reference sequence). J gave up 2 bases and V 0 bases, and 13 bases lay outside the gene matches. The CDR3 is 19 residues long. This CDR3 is CAWSVGQRGGLITKNIQYF. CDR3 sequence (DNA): TGTGCCTGGAGTGTAGGGCAGCGGGGGGGCCTAATAACCAAAAACATTCAGTACTTC.

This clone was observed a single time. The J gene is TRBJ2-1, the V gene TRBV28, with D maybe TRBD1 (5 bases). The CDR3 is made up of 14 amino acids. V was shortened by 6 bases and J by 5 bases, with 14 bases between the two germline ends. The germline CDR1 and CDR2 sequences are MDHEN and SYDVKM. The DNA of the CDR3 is TGTGCCAGCAGGTCCGCAGGGATTGACAATGAGCAGTTCTTC. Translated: CASRSAGIDNEQFF.

CDR3 in amino acids: CASSLRGLGQPQHF. DNA for the CDR3: TGTGCCAGCAGCTTAAGGGGGCTAGGTCAGCCCCAGCATTTT. V and J are TRBV7-2 and TRBJ1-5; 7 positions match TRBD1. The germline gives CDR1 SGHTA, CDR2 FQGNSA. With V trimmed by 2 bases and J by 6 bases, 4 bases remained unmatched. The CDR3 sequence is 14 residues long.

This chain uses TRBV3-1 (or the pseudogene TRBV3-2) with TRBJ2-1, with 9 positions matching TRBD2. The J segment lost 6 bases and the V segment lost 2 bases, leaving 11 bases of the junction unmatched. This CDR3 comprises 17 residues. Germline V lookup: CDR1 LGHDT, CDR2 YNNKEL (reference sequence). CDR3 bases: TGTGCCAGCAGCCAAAGGTTGACGGGACTAGCTGGCAATGAGCAGTTCTTC. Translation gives CASSQRLTGLAGNEQFF.

The DNA for the CDR3 is TGCGCCAGTCGCCCGGGACAGGGAGATCAGCCCCAGCATTTT. Its protein product is CASRPGQGDQPQHF. V and J are TRBV5-1 and TRBJ1-5; 9 bases are a match to TRBD1. The junction had 8 bases not matched to a gene; V was cut back by 8 bases and J by 5 bases. Germline V CDR1 and CDR2: SGHRS, YFSETQ. This CDR3 is built from 14 residues. The complete variable domain, with remaining parts taken from reference TRBV5-1 and TRBJ1-5, reads KAGVTQTPRYLIKTRGQQVTLSCSPISGHRSVSWYQQTPGQGLQFLFEYFSETQRNKGNFPGRFSGRQFSNSRSEMNVSTLELGDSALYLCASRPGQGDQPQHFGDGTRLSIL.

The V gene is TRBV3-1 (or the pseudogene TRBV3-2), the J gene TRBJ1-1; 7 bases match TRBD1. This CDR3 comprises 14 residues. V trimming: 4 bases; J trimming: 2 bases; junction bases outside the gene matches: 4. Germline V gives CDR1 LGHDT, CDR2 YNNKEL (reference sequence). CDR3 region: CASSLDRLNTEAFF. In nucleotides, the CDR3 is TGTGCCAGCAGCCTGGACAGGCTTAACACTGAAGCTTTCTTT.

CDR3 sequence reads: CASRQRQASGEQYF. DNA for the CDR3: TGTGCCAGCAGACAAAGACAGGCCTCGGGCGAGCAGTACTTC. The V gene is TRBV3-1 (or the pseudogene TRBV3-2), the J gene TRBJ2-7; TRBD1 is a possible D gene (6 bases). This CDR3 has 14 amino acids. Germline V gene data show CDR1 as LGHDT and CDR2 as YNNKEL (reference sequence). Trimming pared 6 bases from V and 6 bases from J, leaving 18 bases between.

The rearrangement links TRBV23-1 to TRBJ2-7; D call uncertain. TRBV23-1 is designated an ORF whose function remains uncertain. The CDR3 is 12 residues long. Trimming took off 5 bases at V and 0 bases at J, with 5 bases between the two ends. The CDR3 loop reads CASSVHSYEQYF. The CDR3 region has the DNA TGCGCCAGCAGTGTCCACTCCTACGAGCAGTACTTC.